Presented here are 24 T cell receptor beta chains from one specimen sequenced in a study of response to subunit inactivated influenza vaccine. TCRdb processed the RT-PCR reads anew with MiXCR; each CDR3 protein has one entry. In the table there are 500,000 to 700,000 distinct CDR3 sequences, under 25% of which are singletons. The same sample was also studied in work on T cells expressing NK-cell markers. That study adds: 5'RACE template switching with UMIs generated TCR beta cDNA.

The sample here was CD4+ T cells sorted from PBMCs, taken 11 to 12 days after vaccination. The receptors were gathered from a man aged 45 to 65 who received an inactivated influenza vaccine.

V gene TRBV5-1 combines with J gene TRBJ2-3; 7 bases match TRBD1. Losses at the gene ends were 0 bases for V and 6 bases for J; bases not matched to a gene: 7. The CDR3 is 15 residues long. CDR1 and CDR2 from the germline V gene are SGHRS and YFSETQ. CDR3 sequence (DNA): TGCGCCAGCAGCTTGGACAGGGGTGAGGTGGATACGCAGTATTTT. The encoded protein is CASSLDRGEVDTQYF.

J is TRBJ2-7 and V is TRBV10-3, with TRBD2 matching over 13 bases. V gave up 10 bases and J gave up 5 bases; unmatched junction bases: 5. This CDR3 is 13 amino acids long. CDR1 is ENHRY and CDR2 is SYGVKD in the germline V gene. The CDR3 loop is CASGLAGVNEQYF. The CDR3 DNA reads TGTGCCAGCGGACTAGCGGGAGTCAACGAGCAGTACTTC.

This rearrangement joins TRBV12-3 or TRBV12-4 to TRBJ2-5; the D gene is possibly TRBD1 (6 bases). This CDR3 has 12 amino acids. V shed 6 bases and J shed 5 bases, with 10 bases lying between them. CDR3 region: CASRGTLETQYF. The CDR3 bases are TGTGCCAGCAGAGGGACACTCGAGACCCAGTACTTC.

This chain links TRBV30 with TRBJ2-2, with D uncertain. V was shortened by 4 bases and J by 4 bases, with 4 bases between the two germline ends. Looked up from germline, CDR1 is GTSNPN and CDR2 is SVGIG (reference sequence). There are 11 residues in the CDR3. DNA of the CDR3: TGTGCCTGGACCTCCACCGGGGAGCTGTTTTTT. Translation: CAWTSTGELFF.

This chain connects TRBV15 to TRBJ2-7; 7 bases map to TRBD1. Germline assignment: CDR1 LNHNV and CDR2 YYDKDF (reference sequence). Germline trimming cut 3 bases from V and 0 bases from J; bases unmatched to any gene: 5. This CDR3 has 15 amino acids. The CDR3 reads CATSSRQGSSYEQYF. The CDR3 coding sequence is TGTGCCACCAGCAGTCGACAGGGAAGCTCCTACGAGCAGTACTTC.

This clonotype came up a few times. The chain is built from TRBV12-3 or TRBV12-4 and TRBJ1-5; D may be TRBD1 (6 bases). The CDR3 has 14 residues. V was clipped by 7 bases and J by 4 bases, with 14 bases between them. The CDR3 here is CASTPGAGNQPQHF. CDR3 bases: TGTGCCAGCACCCCGGGGGCGGGGAATCAGCCCCAGCATTTT.

The chain employs TRBV14 and TRBJ2-3; 11 positions agree with TRBD2. CDR1 SGHDN and CDR2 FVKESK come from the germline V gene. Trimming at V came to 6 bases and at J to 6 bases, leaving 8 bases not matched to a gene. The CDR3 spans 15 residues. The CDR3 DNA reads TGTGCCAGCAGTCGAGGACTAGCGGGCAGGGATACGCAGTATTTT. Its protein is CASSRGLAGRDTQYF.

This chain links TRBV7-9 with TRBJ2-4, with D perhaps TRBD1 (5 bases). The CDR3 has 15 residues. The germline V gene has CDR1 SEHNR and CDR2 FQNEAQ (reference sequence). Trimming removed 5 bases from V and 0 bases from J, with 11 bases in between. The CDR3 DNA reads as TGTGCCAGCAGCATGGCAGGGTTAGCCAAAAACATTCAGTACTTC. Translated, it gives CASSMAGLAKNIQYF.

This clonotype has only a few counts. The chain uses TRBV9 and TRBJ2-1, with D tentatively TRBD1 or TRBD2 (5 bases each). This CDR3 contains 15 residues. Germline V gene lookup returns CDR1 SGDLS and CDR2 YYNGEE. The V end was cut by 2 bases, the J end by 0 bases, with 9 bases between. The CDR3 DNA reads as TGTGCCAGCAGCGTTCGGGGCTACTCCTACAATGAGCAGTTCTTC. Translation gives CASSVRGYSYNEQFF.

This clonotype was found a few times. This chain joins TRBV7-9 and TRBJ2-7, with TRBD2 as a possible D gene (5 bases). The CDR3 contains 17 residues. Germline assignment: CDR1 SEHNR and CDR2 FQNEAQ (reference sequence). V lost 2 bases and J 2 bases, leaving 19 bases between the germline ends. CDR3 residues: CASSLSFVLAPPYEQYF. CDR3 sequence (DNA): TGTGCCAGCAGCTTAAGTTTCGTGCTAGCTCCCCCCTACGAGCAGTACTTC. The entire variable domain, with the rest obtained from reference TRBV7-9 and TRBJ2-7, is as follows: DTGVSQNPRHKITKRGQNVTFRCDPISEHNRLYWYRQTLGQGPEFLTYFQNEAQLEKSRLLSDRFSAERPKGSFSTLEIQRTEQGDSAMYLCASSLSFVLAPPYEQYFGPGTRLTVT.

V is TRBV11-2 and J is TRBJ2-5, with 16 nucleotides matching TRBD2. CDR1 is SGHAT, CDR2 FQNNGV, per germline. Germline trimming cut 1 base from V and 4 bases from J; bases unmatched to any gene: 12. The CDR3 is made up of 20 amino acids. The CDR3 loop reads CASSLGPGTSGRALGETQYF. CDR3 in DNA: TGTGCCAGCAGCTTAGGTCCCGGGACTAGCGGGAGGGCACTGGGAGAGACCCAGTACTTC.

This clonotype turned up a few times. J is TRBJ1-1 and V is TRBV29-1, with 7 positions matching TRBD1. Germline loops: CDR1 SQVTM, CDR2 ANQGSEA. The ends lost 3 bases at V and 0 bases at J; junction bases unmatched: 4. This CDR3 has 14 amino acids. In DNA form, the CDR3 reads TGCAGCGTTGACCCAACAGGGGTGAACACTGAAGCTTTCTTT. Its translation is CSVDPTGVNTEAFF.

The V and J genes are TRBV12-3 or TRBV12-4 and TRBJ2-7, with 7 bases aligning to TRBD1. This CDR3 has 15 residues. V dropped 3 bases and J dropped 0; count of bases not matched to a gene: 5. DNA of the CDR3: TGTGCCAGCAGTTTCCAAGGGACAGTCTCCTACGAGCAGTACTTC. It yields the protein CASSFQGTVSYEQYF.

V and J are TRBV12-3 or TRBV12-4 and TRBJ1-2; the D gene is possibly TRBD1 (6 bases). V dropped 6 bases and J dropped 8 bases, with 19 bases sitting between them. CDR3 size: 14 residues. CDR3 DNA: TGTGCCAGCAGCCCGACACCTCCGGGGGGCGGCTACACCTTC. It yields the protein CASSPTPPGGGYTF.

The chain is built from TRBV5-5 and TRBJ2-5; D unclear. Germline V lookup: CDR1 SGHKS, CDR2 YYEKEE (reference sequence). The germline V and J ends were trimmed by 5 bases and 4 bases, with 6 bases remaining between them. The CDR3 length is 11 residues. The DNA of the CDR3 is TGTGCCAGCAGAGTTACAGAGACCCAGTACTTC. It encodes CASRVTETQYF.

The rearrangement links TRBV5-1 to TRBJ1-1, with 11 bases matching TRBD1. Germline V CDR1 and CDR2: SGHRS, YFSETQ. CDR3 length: 15 amino acids. V lost 3 bases to trimming and J lost 0 bases; unmatched junction nucleotides: 1. The CDR3 nucleotides read TGCGCCAGCAGCTGGGACAGGGGGATGAACACTGAAGCTTTCTTT. It yields the protein CASSWDRGMNTEAFF.

V gene TRBV20-1 combines with J gene TRBJ1-5; a weak D match, TRBD1 (5 bases). Germline V gene data show CDR1 as DFQATT and CDR2 as SNEGSKA (reference sequence). The CDR3 has 12 amino acids. The CDR3 DNA sequence: TGCAGCTCGAGGGACGGCAATCAGCCCCAGCATTTT. Its protein is CSSRDGNQPQHF.

J is TRBJ1-6 and V is TRBV6-1, with TRBD1 identical over 9 bases. The CDR3 totals 14 residues. V gave up 8 bases and J gave up 5 bases; unmatched junction bases: 4. Per germline, CDR1 MNHNS and CDR2 SASEGT. Here the CDR3 reads CASSRTGDNSPLHF. The CDR3 DNA sequence: TGTGCCAGCTCCCGGACAGGGGATAATTCACCCCTCCACTTT.

The V and J genes are TRBV14 and TRBJ2-2; TRBD2 matches 7 bases. CDR3 length equals 15 residues. The V and J ends lost 2 bases and 4 bases, in that order; junction bases with no gene match: 4. Germline assignment: CDR1 SGHDN and CDR2 FVKESK. In nucleotides, the CDR3 is TGTGCCAGCAGCCAACGCGGGAGTCGCACCGGGGAGCTGTTTTTT. Amino acid sequence: CASSQRGSRTGELFF. The full variable domain, with the rest looked up from reference TRBV14 and TRBJ2-2, is EAGVTQFPSHSVIEKGQTVTLRCDPISGHDNLYWYRRVMGKEIKFLLHFVKESKQDESGMPNNRFLAERTGGTYSTLKVQPAELEDSGVYFCASSQRGSRTGELFFGEGSRLTVL.

This clonotype turned up a few times. The rearrangement uses TRBV6-1 and TRBJ2-5, with 7 nucleotides matching TRBD1. V gave up 6 bases and J gave up 5 bases; unmatched junction bases: 12. The CDR3 contains 15 residues. Germline V gene sequence: CDR1 MNHNS, CDR2 SASEGT. The CDR3 coding sequence is TGTGCCAGCAGCCCTCAGGGCAGGGGGAGCGAGACCCAGTACTTC. The encoded protein is CASSPQGRGSETQYF.

The rearrangement links TRBV6-1 to TRBJ2-3; 9 nucleotides line up with TRBD1. V dropped 6 bases and J dropped 1; count of bases not matched to a gene: 8. The V gene's germline CDR1 is MNHNS and CDR2 SASEGT. The CDR3 sequence is 16 residues long. The CDR3, as DNA: TGTGCCAGCAGGAACAGGGGGCTGGGGGGCACAGATACGCAGTATTTT. Amino acid sequence: CASRNRGLGGTDTQYF.

V gene TRBV15 combines with J gene TRBJ1-5; D is ambiguous. Between the trimmed V and J ends, which lost 10 bases and 3 bases, there was a span of 13 bases. Per germline, CDR1 LNHNV and CDR2 YYDKDF (reference sequence). This CDR3 comprises 13 residues. CDR3 sequence reads: CAIGPSHNQPQHF. Here the CDR3 DNA reads TGTGCCATTGGACCGAGCCACAATCAGCCCCAGCATTTT.

This chain links TRBV5-4 with TRBJ2-1, with 11 bases that match TRBD2. The germline CDR1 and CDR2 sequences are SGHNT and YYREEE (reference sequence). Unmatched junction bases numbered 4, after V lost 0 bases and J lost 8 bases. This CDR3 has 15 residues. The CDR3 reads CASSLAGLAVHEQFF. The CDR3 DNA sequence: TGTGCCAGCAGCTTGGCGGGACTAGCGGTACATGAGCAGTTCTTC.

This clonotype came up a few times. Written as DNA, the CDR3 is TGCGCCAGCAGCAACTCCTACAGGGAAATCTCTGGAAACACCATATATTTT. Translating it yields CASSNSYREISGNTIYF. The chain carries TRBV5-1 and TRBJ1-3; TRBD1 is a possible D gene (6 bases). Trimming pared 4 bases from V and 0 bases from J, leaving 17 bases between. This CDR3 is built from 17 residues. CDR1 is SGHRS, CDR2 YFSETQ, per germline.